This TCR beta chain was recorded in a study of OX40 agonist ivuxolimab in advanced cancers. TCRdb's copy holds only in-frame clones and misses some; the assay was immunoSEQ multiplex PCR. The repertoire has tens of thousands of clones, about 87% of them found once; the top ten carry 0.65% to 0.7%. Per germline, CDR1 GTSNPN and CDR2 SVGIG (reference sequence). V lost 2 bases to trimming and J lost 1 base, with 11 bases between them. CDR3 length: 14 amino acids. Sample: CD4+ or CD8+ T cells sorted from blood, taken in a trial of the OX40 agonist ivuxolimab. This receptor was taken from an adult with an advanced solid tumor such as melanoma, head and neck, liver or kidney cancer. The chain is built from TRBV30 and TRBJ2-5; tentative D call: TRBD1 (5 bases). The CDR3 DNA sequence: TGTGCCTGGAGTAATGGGGCAGGCCAAGAGACCCAGTACTTC. Protein product: CAWSNGAGQETQYF.